This TCR beta chain is from a study of spatial heterogeneity in lung cancer. The study's findings and limits: In tumors, expanded intratumoral alpha and beta TCR counts tracked mutation counts.

MiXCR was run by TCRdb on the 5' RACE reads, yielding one entry per CDR3 protein. The repertoire holds more than 10,000 distinct CDR3 sequences, with roughly 15% as singletons. This clonotype has a count of ten or more. Its antigen is unknown. The germline V gene has CDR1 MNHEY and CDR2 SVGAGI. CDR3 length equals 15 residues. The germline V and J ends were trimmed by 2 bases and 4 bases, with 14 bases remaining between them. Time point denoted: sample taken at primary tumor resection. This receptor was obtained from a male donor with early-stage non-small cell lung cancer. The chain couples TRBV6-5 to TRBJ1-1; D is perhaps TRBD1 (6 bases). The sequencing here drew on lung tumor tissue, taken at surgery. The CDR3 reads CASSYGQGFRTEAFF. For the CDR3, the DNA is TGTGCCAGCAGTTACGGCCAGGGGTTTCGCACTGAAGCTTTCTTT.